Presented here are 26 T cell receptor beta chains from one specimen sequenced in a study of identifying expanded T cells in peripheral blood. The table came from immunoSEQ multiplex PCR; TCRdb's copy has only in-frame clones and leaves some out. This sample yields roughly 86,000 clones, of which 70% to 90% are seen a single time; roughly 4.4% belongs to the top ten. The sequenced sample consisted of blood. The origin of the receptors is a person aged 18 to 70 in good health.

The sample holds one count of this clone. The chain joins TRBV29-1 to TRBJ1-1; TRBD1 agrees at 8 bases. Losses at the gene ends were 7 bases for V and 10 bases for J; bases not matched to a gene: 14. The CDR3 runs 13 residues. The germline CDR1 and CDR2 sequences are SQVTM and ANQGSEA. CDR3 region: CSGRGQGGASAFF. In nucleotides, the CDR3 is TGCAGCGGGCGTGGACAGGGTGGTGCTTCAGCTTTCTTT.

The chain combines TRBV7-2 with TRBJ1-1; D gene uncertain. With 5 bases removed from V and 1 base from J, the gap between germline ends came to 17 bases. Per the germline V gene, CDR1 is SGHTA and CDR2 is FQGNSA. The CDR3 is made up of 16 amino acids. The CDR3 DNA reads as TGTGCCAGCAGCCCAACGAACGTGGGCGCGAACACTGAAGCTTTCTTT. This translates into CASSPTNVGANTEAFF.

This clone showed up just once. This chain connects TRBV5-6 to TRBJ2-5; D perhaps matches TRBD1 (7 bases). The CDR3 length is 12 residues. Germline assignment: CDR1 SGHDT and CDR2 YYEEEE. The ends were cut back, 4 bases at V and 4 bases at J, with 8 bases in the middle. In nucleotides, the CDR3 is TGTGCCAGCAGCCAGGGGGGAGAGACCCAGTACTTC. Amino acids: CASSQGGETQYF.

The rearrangement uses TRBV18 and TRBJ2-1; D tentatively fits TRBD1 or TRBD2 (5 bases each). CDR3 length equals 14 residues. V was shortened by 3 bases and J by 10 bases, with 16 bases between the two germline ends. Germline CDR1 is KGHSH and CDR2 is LQKENI. In DNA, the CDR3 is TGTGCCAGCTCACCTCCGGGACCGTCTCCCGAGCAGTTCTTC. Its translation: CASSPPGPSPEQFF.

The rearrangement links TRBV4-1 to TRBJ2-2; no definite D call. The CDR3 contains 17 residues. The V gene's germline CDR1 is MGHRA and CDR2 YSYEKL. The germline V and J ends were trimmed by 0 bases and 4 bases, with 15 bases remaining between them. CDR3 sequence (DNA): TGCGCCAGCAGCCAAGATCCGAGACCTCAAAGCACCGGGGAGCTGTTTTTT. Amino acids: CASSQDPRPQSTGELFF.

V and J are TRBV27 and TRBJ2-2; unclear D gene. CDR1 and CDR2 from the germline V gene are MNHEY and SMNVEV (reference sequence). The CDR3 runs 12 residues. Deletions cut 6 bases from V and 10 bases from J, with 12 bases between. The CDR3 DNA reads TGTGCCAGCAGCCCAGGCTCGCCGGAGCTGTTTTTT. Amino acids: CASSPGSPELFF.

This clone has a handful of counts. The chain employs TRBV14 and TRBJ1-1; tentative D call: TRBD1 (5 bases). CDR3 length equals 16 residues. Trimming shortened V by 0 bases and J by 0 bases, and 11 bases separated the two germline ends. Germline loops: CDR1 SGHDN, CDR2 FVKESK. The CDR3 is CASSQDFGGLNTEAFF. The CDR3 DNA reads as TGTGCCAGCAGCCAAGATTTCGGGGGACTGAACACTGAAGCTTTCTTT.

The V gene is TRBV19, the J gene TRBJ2-3; D is undetermined. Germline values: CDR1 LNHDA, CDR2 SQIVND (reference sequence). The CDR3 is made up of 11 amino acids. Deletions cut 3 bases from V and 6 bases from J, with 4 bases between. CDR3 in amino acids: CASSIRDTQYF. The CDR3 nucleotides are TGTGCCAGTAGTATTCGTGATACGCAGTATTTT.

The chain recombines TRBV13 with TRBJ1-1, with TRBD1 identical over 9 bases. The trim removed 7 bases at V and 7 bases at J, leaving 7 bases unmatched. Looked up from germline, CDR1 is PRHDT and CDR2 is FYEKMQ (reference sequence). CDR3 length equals 13 residues. CDR3 loop: CASNGQGIGEAFF. In nucleotides, the CDR3 is TGTGCCAGCAACGGACAGGGGATAGGTGAAGCTTTCTTT.

This chain links TRBV6-1 with TRBJ2-5; 8 bases line up with TRBD1. The germline gives CDR1 MNHNS, CDR2 SASEGT. This CDR3 comprises 18 residues. Trimming cost V 0 bases and J 1 base; bases outside gene matches: 10. CDR3 DNA sequence: TGTGCCAGCAGTGAAGCAACCAGGGGGCGGGTTGGCCAAGAGACCCAGTACTTC. It encodes CASSEATRGRVGQETQYF.

This clone was counted between two and nine times. The chain has TRBV2 and TRBJ1-6; D is unresolved. The CDR3 has 14 amino acids. Germline values: CDR1 SNHLY, CDR2 FYNNEI. The V and J ends lost 4 bases and 10 bases respectively, with 14 bases between them. The CDR3 here is CASSARRNGSPLHF. The DNA of the CDR3 is TGTGCCAGCAGTGCCAGGCGGAATGGATCACCCCTCCACTTT.

This sequence joins TRBV7-2 and TRBJ2-3; D call uncertain. V was pared by 2 bases and J by 0 bases, with 12 bases between. The CDR3 covers 16 residues. The V gene's germline CDR1 is SGHTA and CDR2 FQGNSA. The CDR3 protein is CASSLRGSHSTDTQYF. CDR3 coding DNA: TGTGCCAGCAGCTTACGAGGTTCTCATAGCACAGATACGCAGTATTTT.

V usage is TRBV6-5 and J usage is TRBJ1-2, with D unresolved. The germline CDR1 and CDR2 sequences are MNHEY and SVGAGI. With 2 bases removed from V and 8 bases from J, the gap between germline ends came to 15 bases. The CDR3 extends over 14 amino acids. The CDR3 sequence: CASSYNTAPGGYTF. The CDR3 DNA sequence: TGTGCCAGCAGTTACAATACAGCCCCTGGAGGCTACACCTTC.

The CDR3 region is CASSSRGQAVSYEQYF. CDR3 nucleotides: TGTGCCAGCAGCTCCCGAGGACAGGCCGTCTCCTACGAGCAGTACTTC. J is TRBJ2-7 and V is TRBV11-1; TRBD1 aligns across 7 bases. V was clipped by 4 bases and J by 0 bases; unmatched bases: 9. The length of the CDR3 is 16 residues. Germline values: CDR1 SGHAT, CDR2 FQDESV (reference sequence).

This chain links TRBV11-3 with TRBJ2-5; D perhaps matches TRBD2 (6 bases). Trimming shortened V by 1 base and J by 3 bases, and 18 bases separated the two germline ends. This CDR3 has 17 amino acids. Germline V CDR1 and CDR2: SGHNT, YENEEA. The CDR3 nucleotides read TGTGCCAGCAGCTTAGTGGAGGGGCGGACCAACAAAGAGACCCAGTACTTC. Encoded protein: CASSLVEGRTNKETQYF.

V usage is TRBV10-3 and J usage is TRBJ2-5, with D maybe TRBD2 (6 bases). Germline-derived CDR1 and CDR2 are ENHRY and SYGVKD. This CDR3 spans 13 amino acids. The V end was cut by 4 bases, the J end by 2 bases, with 8 bases between. CDR3 DNA sequence: TGTGCCATCAGTGGACTAGAGCAAGAGACCCAGTACTTC. Translating it yields CAISGLEQETQYF.

This clone was picked up a small number of times. This chain joins TRBV14 and TRBJ1-1; no firm D call. Germline assignment: CDR1 SGHDN and CDR2 FVKESK. V lost 1 base and J 10 bases, leaving 13 bases between the germline ends. The CDR3 spans 13 residues. This CDR3 is CASSQVGPLGAFF. CDR3 nucleotide sequence: TGTGCCAGCAGCCAAGTAGGACCTTTGGGAGCTTTCTTT.

V usage is TRBV7-8 and J usage is TRBJ1-1; D is uncertain. V lost 2 bases, J lost 3 bases, and 7 bases lay in between. Per the germline V gene, CDR1 is SGHVS and CDR2 is FQNEAQ. CDR3 length: 13 residues. CDR3 nucleotide sequence: TGTGCCAGCAGCTTAACGGGGTACACTGAAGCTTTCTTT. Translated, it gives CASSLTGYTEAFF. Using reference TRBV7-8 and TRBJ1-1 for the parts outside the CDR3, the full variable domain is GAGVSQSPRYKVAKRGQDVALRCDPISGHVSLFWYQQALGQGPEFLTYFQNEAQLDKSGLPSDRFFAERPEGSVSTLKIQRTQQEDSAVYLCASSLTGYTEAFFGQGTRLTVV.

The chain links TRBV19 to TRBJ1-3; D might be TRBD1 (6 bases). The CDR3 runs 17 residues. The V gene lost 7 bases and the J gene lost 3 bases, with 22 bases spanning the gap. CDR1 is LNHDA and CDR2 is SQIVND in the germline V gene (reference sequence). The chain's CDR3 is CASTPRSAGEGGNTIYF. CDR3 sequence (DNA): TGTGCCAGTACCCCTCGGTCGGCAGGGGAGGGTGGAAACACCATATATTTT.

The V and J genes are TRBV6-1 and TRBJ1-3, with D hard to call. CDR1 and CDR2 from the germline V gene are MNHNS and SASEGT. V was clipped by 2 bases and J by 16 bases, with 21 bases between them. The CDR3 consists of 14 residues. CDR3 sequence reads: CASSESGVSRPGYF. In DNA, the CDR3 is TGTGCCAGCAGTGAAAGTGGGGTGAGCCGGCCGGGGTATTTT.

CDR3 DNA: TGTGCCAGCAGTCGCCCCCGGTCAGGGTCCGGGGCCAACGTCCTGACTTTC. It is translated as CASSRPRSGSGANVLTF. The chain is built from TRBV27 and TRBJ2-6, with D perhaps TRBD1 (5 bases). Deletions cut 5 bases from V and 4 bases from J, with 18 bases between. Germline V gene data show CDR1 as MNHEY and CDR2 as SMNVEV (reference sequence). The CDR3 totals 17 residues. Complete variable domain (other parts from reference TRBV27 and TRBJ2-6): EAQVTQNPRYLITVTGKKLTVTCSQNMNHEYMSWYRQDPGLGLRQIYYSMNVEVTDKGDVPEGYKVSRKEKRNFPLILESPSPNQTSLYFCASSRPRSGSGANVLTFGAGSRLTVL.

The chain links TRBV29-1 to TRBJ2-7; 8 nucleotides agree with TRBD1. The CDR3 contains 13 residues. Germline lookup yields CDR1 SQVTM and CDR2 ANQGSEA. V was clipped by 3 bases and J by 3 bases; unmatched bases: 4. The CDR3 bases are TGCAGCGTTGAGACGGACAGGGACTACGAGCAGTACTTC. Its protein product is CSVETDRDYEQYF.

This chain connects TRBV5-4 to TRBJ1-1; D remains unclear. CDR1 is SGHNT and CDR2 is YYREEE in the germline V gene (reference sequence). V lost 0 bases and J lost 4, with 10 bases in between. The CDR3 loop spans 14 amino acids. In DNA, the CDR3 is TGTGCCAGCAGCTTGGAAAGGGAGTCCACTGAAGCTTTCTTT. It encodes CASSLERESTEAFF.

This clone showed up just once. V usage is TRBV2 and J usage is TRBJ2-7; D possibly matches TRBD1 or TRBD2 (5 bases each). The CDR3 is 14 residues long. V lost 9 bases to trimming and J lost 0 bases, with 15 bases between them. In germline, CDR1 is SNHLY, CDR2 FYNNEI. CDR3 in DNA: TGTGCCAGTACCCGGGACGAGAGCTCCTACGAGCAGTACTTC. Protein: CASTRDESSYEQYF.

The chain recombines TRBV30 with TRBJ2-1, with D perhaps being TRBD1 or TRBD2 (5 bases each). Germline CDR1 is GTSNPN and CDR2 is SVGIG (reference sequence). V was pared by 1 base and J by 8 bases, with 9 bases between. This CDR3 is 12 amino acids long. The CDR3 sequence is CAWSASGHEQFF. The CDR3 nucleotides read TGTGCCTGGAGTGCCTCGGGACATGAGCAGTTCTTC.

The chain couples TRBV7-2 to TRBJ1-4; TRBD1 matches 7 bases. CDR3 length: 16 residues. Losses at the gene ends were 3 bases for V and 8 bases for J; bases not matched to a gene: 12. Germline CDR1 is SGHTA and CDR2 is FQGNSA. The CDR3 here is CASSLMGTVVREKLFF. The DNA of the CDR3 is TGTGCCAGCAGCTTGATGGGGACAGTGGTGCGGGAAAAACTGTTTTTT.